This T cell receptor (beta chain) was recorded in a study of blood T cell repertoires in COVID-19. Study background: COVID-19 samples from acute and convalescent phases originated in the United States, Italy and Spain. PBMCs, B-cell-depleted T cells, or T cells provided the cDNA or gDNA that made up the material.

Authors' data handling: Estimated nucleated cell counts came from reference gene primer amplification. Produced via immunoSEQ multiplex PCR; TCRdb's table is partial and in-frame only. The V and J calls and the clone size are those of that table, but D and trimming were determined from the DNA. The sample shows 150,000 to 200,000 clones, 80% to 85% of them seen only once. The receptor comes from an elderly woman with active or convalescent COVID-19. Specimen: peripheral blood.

The CDR3 DNA reads TGTGCCAGCCAGACAGGGGGTAATTCACCCCTCCACTTT. Protein product: CASQTGGNSPLHF. The chain links TRBV11-3 to TRBJ1-6; 9 bases map to TRBD1. Trimming cost V 8 bases and J 6 bases; bases outside gene matches: 2. The CDR3 has 13 amino acids. The germline CDR1 and CDR2 sequences are SGHNT and YENEEA.